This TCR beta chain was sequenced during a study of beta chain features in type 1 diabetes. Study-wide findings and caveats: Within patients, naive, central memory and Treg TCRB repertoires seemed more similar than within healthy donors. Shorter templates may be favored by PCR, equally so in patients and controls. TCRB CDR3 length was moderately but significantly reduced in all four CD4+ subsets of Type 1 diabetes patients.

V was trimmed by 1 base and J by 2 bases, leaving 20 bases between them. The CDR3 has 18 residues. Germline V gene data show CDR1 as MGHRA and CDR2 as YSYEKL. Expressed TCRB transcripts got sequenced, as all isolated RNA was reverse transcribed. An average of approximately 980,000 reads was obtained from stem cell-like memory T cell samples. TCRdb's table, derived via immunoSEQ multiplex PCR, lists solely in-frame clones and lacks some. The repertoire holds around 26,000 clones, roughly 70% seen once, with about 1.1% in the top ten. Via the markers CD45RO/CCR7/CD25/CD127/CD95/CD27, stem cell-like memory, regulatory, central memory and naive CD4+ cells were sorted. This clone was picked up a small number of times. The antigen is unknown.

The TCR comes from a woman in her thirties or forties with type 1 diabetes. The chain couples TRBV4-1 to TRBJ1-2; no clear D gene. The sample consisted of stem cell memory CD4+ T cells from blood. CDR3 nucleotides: TGCGCCAGCAGCCAAGTTCTTCAGGTTCCCCTAGCAAACTATGGCTACACCTTC. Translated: CASSQVLQVPLANYGYTF.